This passage covers 8 T cell receptor beta chains from one sample sequenced in a study of T cell repertoires in cytomegalovirus infection. Using its own MiXCR run on the reads, TCRdb lists one record per CDR3 protein. Here the sample spans 200,000 or so distinct CDR3 sequences, roughly 19% being singletons. The specimen sequenced was PBMCs. These receptors came from a human donor in good health (CMV status not recorded). Some clones in this sample may be carry-over from other donors' samples.

V usage is TRBV4-1 and J usage is TRBJ2-7; D is perhaps TRBD2 (6 bases). The V end lost 5 bases, the J end lost 7 bases, and 24 bases lay between the germline ends. The CDR3 length is 16 residues. Germline V gene data show CDR1 as MGHRA and CDR2 as YSYEKL. The CDR3 bases are TGCGCCAGCAGCGACTCCTCTACCGCGGGGTCGCGGGAGCAGTACTTC. Amino acids: CASSDSSTAGSREQYF.

The gene calls are TRBV6-6 and TRBJ2-5, with 7 positions matching TRBD1. Germline-derived CDR1 and CDR2 are MNHNY and SVGAGI (reference sequence). Losses at the gene ends were 4 bases for V and 2 bases for J; bases not matched to a gene: 4. This CDR3 region has 14 residues. CDR3 in amino acids: CASSCSDRQETQYF. The CDR3 DNA follows: TGTGCCAGCAGTTGCTCGGACAGGCAAGAGACCCAGTACTTC.

Comment on this clonotype: A read error may be the cause here, since a much bigger clone is one base away. The gene calls are TRBV7-2 and TRBJ1-2; possibly TRBD1 for D (5 bases). The CDR3 runs 13 residues. In germline, CDR1 is SGHTA, CDR2 FQGNSA. V lost 8 bases, J lost 8 bases, and 18 bases lay in between. This CDR3 is CASDSYVGGGYTF. CDR3 DNA sequence: TGTGCCAGCGACTCCTATGTGGGGGGAGGCTACACCTTC.

Notes on this clonotype: It may be a read error: a sequence one base away is much more abundant. This chain connects TRBV7-2 to TRBJ2-7; 8 bases line up with TRBD2. Germline V gene data show CDR1 as SGHTA and CDR2 as FQGNSA. CDR3 length equals 14 residues. The trim removed 3 bases at V and 6 bases at J, leaving 7 bases unmatched. The CDR3: CASSFNSGTFEQYF. In DNA form, the CDR3 reads TGTGCCAGCAGCTTCAATAGCGGGACTTTCGAGCAGTACTTC.

V and J are TRBV7-9 and TRBJ1-6; D remains unclear. Germline V gives CDR1 SEHNR, CDR2 FQNEAQ (reference sequence). The CDR3 is made up of 12 amino acids. V dropped 1 base and J dropped 11 bases, with 6 bases sitting between them. The CDR3 DNA is TGTGCCAGCAGCTTAGTGGGGACACCCCTCCACTTT. Protein product: CASSLVGTPLHF.

This clonotype was detected a few times. V gene TRBV7-3 combines with J gene TRBJ2-1; TRBD1 aligns across 9 bases. The CDR3 extends over 14 amino acids. V gave up 5 bases and J gave up 9 bases; unmatched junction bases: 8. CDR1 and CDR2 from the germline V gene are SGHTA and FQGTGA. The CDR3 DNA reads as TGTGCCAGCAGCCCCGGACAGGGGTACGGTGAGCAGTTCTTC. It encodes CASSPGQGYGEQFF.

This clonotype appeared a few times. The chain recombines TRBV2 with TRBJ2-1; TRBD2 matches 10 bases. Germline-derived CDR1 and CDR2 are SNHLY and FYNNEI. Trimming removed 4 bases from V and 15 bases from J; junction bases left unmatched: 15. This CDR3 comprises 15 residues. Written as DNA, the CDR3 is TGTGCCAGCAGTGCCACGGGACTAGCGAGCGAAGGTGGGTTCTTC. It specifies CASSATGLASEGGFF.

Ten or more counts support this clonotype. This chain connects TRBV7-8 to TRBJ2-2; D is ambiguous. This CDR3 has 15 amino acids. CDR1 SGHVS and CDR2 FQNEAQ come from the germline V gene. Trimming took 5 bases from V and 6 from J, leaving 16 bases between them. The CDR3 sequence: CASSRSGDGAGELFF. The CDR3 region has the DNA TGTGCCAGCAGCCGGTCTGGTGATGGGGCCGGGGAGCTGTTTTTT. Using reference TRBV7-8 and TRBJ2-2 for the parts outside the CDR3, the full variable domain is GAGVSQSPRYKVAKRGQDVALRCDPISGHVSLFWYQQALGQGPEFLTYFQNEAQLDKSGLPSDRFFAERPEGSVSTLKIQRTQQEDSAVYLCASSRSGDGAGELFFGEGSRLTVL.